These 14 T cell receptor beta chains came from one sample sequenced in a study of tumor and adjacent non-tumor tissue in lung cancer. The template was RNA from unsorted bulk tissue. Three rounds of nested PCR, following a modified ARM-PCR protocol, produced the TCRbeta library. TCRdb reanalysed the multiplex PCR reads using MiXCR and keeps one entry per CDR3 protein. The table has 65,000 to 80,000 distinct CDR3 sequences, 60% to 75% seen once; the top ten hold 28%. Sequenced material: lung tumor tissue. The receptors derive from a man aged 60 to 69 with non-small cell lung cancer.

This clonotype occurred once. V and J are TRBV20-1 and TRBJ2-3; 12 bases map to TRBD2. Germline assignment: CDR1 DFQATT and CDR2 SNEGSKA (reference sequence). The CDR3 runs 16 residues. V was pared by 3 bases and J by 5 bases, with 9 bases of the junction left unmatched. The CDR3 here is CSASLGLAGGGDTQYF. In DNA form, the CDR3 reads TGCAGTGCTAGCTTGGGACTAGCGGGTGGTGGAGATACGCAGTATTTT.

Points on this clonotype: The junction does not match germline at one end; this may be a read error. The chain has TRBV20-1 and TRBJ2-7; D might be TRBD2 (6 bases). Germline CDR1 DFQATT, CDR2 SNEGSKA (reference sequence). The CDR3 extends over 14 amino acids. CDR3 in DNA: TGTAATGCCCCGAAGTCGGGAGACGTAGGAGAGCAGTACTTC. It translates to CNAPKSGDVGEQYF.

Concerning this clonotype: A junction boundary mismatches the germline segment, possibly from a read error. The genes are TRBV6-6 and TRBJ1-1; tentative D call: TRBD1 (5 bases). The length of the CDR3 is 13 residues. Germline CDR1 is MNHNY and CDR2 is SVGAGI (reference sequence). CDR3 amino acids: CASSYLRETETFF. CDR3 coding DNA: TGTGCCAGTAGTTACCTCAGGGAGACTGAAACTTTCTTT.

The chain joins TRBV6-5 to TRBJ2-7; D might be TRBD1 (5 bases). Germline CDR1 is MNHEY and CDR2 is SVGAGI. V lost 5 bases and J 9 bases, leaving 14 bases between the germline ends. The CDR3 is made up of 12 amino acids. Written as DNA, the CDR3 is TGTGCCAGCAGTCAAGGGGCTAACGGGCAGTACTTC. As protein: CASSQGANGQYF.

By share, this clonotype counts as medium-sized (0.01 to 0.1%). Here the CDR3 reads CSARVRGGVNEQFF. DNA of the CDR3: TGCAGTGCTAGAGTTCGGGGAGGAGTCAATGAGCAGTTCTTC. The genes are TRBV20-1 and TRBJ2-1; possible D gene TRBD2, 6 bases. Germline V gene data show CDR1 as DFQATT and CDR2 as SNEGSKA (reference sequence). Trimming cost V 1 base and J 6 bases, with 13 bases left between them. The CDR3 extends over 14 amino acids.

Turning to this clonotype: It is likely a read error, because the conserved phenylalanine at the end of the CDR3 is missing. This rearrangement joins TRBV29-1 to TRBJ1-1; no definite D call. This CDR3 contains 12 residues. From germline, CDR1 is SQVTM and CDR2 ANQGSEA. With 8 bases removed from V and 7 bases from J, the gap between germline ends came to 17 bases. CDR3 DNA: TGCAGCACCGCCCCCCTTCCCGATGAAGCTTTCTTA. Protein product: CSTAPLPDEAFL.

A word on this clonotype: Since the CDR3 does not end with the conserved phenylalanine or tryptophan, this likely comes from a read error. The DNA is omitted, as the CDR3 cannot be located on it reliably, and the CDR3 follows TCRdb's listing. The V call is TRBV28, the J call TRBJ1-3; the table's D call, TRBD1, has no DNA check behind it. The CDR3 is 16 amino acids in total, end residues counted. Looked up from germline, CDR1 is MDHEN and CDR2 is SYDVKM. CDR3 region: CASSLTTGGSGNTTHI.

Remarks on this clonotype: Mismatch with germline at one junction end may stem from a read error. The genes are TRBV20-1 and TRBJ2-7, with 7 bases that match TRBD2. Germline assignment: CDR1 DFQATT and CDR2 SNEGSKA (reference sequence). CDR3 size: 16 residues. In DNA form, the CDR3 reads TGCTGTGCCACATATTTGACTCAGCGGGACCTCTACGAGCAGTACTTC. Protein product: CCATYLTQRDLYEQYF.

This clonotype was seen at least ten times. CDR3 DNA sequence: TGTGCCAGCAGTAAGCCCGGGCTAGCGTATTCCTACGAGCAGTACTTC. Translation gives CASSKPGLAYSYEQYF. The chain has TRBV6-2 or TRBV6-3 and TRBJ2-7; perhaps TRBD2 as D (6 bases). Germline assignment: CDR1 MNHEY and CDR2 SVGEGT. V was clipped by 5 bases and J by 1 base, with 18 bases between them. The CDR3 loop spans 16 amino acids.

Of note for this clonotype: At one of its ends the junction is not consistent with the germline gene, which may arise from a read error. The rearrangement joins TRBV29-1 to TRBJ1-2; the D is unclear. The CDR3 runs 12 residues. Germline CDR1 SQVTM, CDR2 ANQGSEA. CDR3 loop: CSVDWEGYGFTF. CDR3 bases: TGCAGCGTCGACTGGGAGGGCTATGGCTTCACCTTC.

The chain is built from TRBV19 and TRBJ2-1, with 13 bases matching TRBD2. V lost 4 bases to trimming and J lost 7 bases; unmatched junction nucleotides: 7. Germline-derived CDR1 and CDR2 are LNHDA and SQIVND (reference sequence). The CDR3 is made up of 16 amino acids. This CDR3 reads CASSTGLAGVWNEQFF. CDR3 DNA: TGTGCCAGTAGTACCGGACTAGCGGGAGTTTGGAATGAGCAGTTCTTC.

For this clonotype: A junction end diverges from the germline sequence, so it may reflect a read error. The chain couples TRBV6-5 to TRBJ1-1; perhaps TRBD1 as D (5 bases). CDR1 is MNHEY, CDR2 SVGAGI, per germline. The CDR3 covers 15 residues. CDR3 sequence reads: CASNYSRRGGTVALF. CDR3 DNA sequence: TGTGCCAGCAATTACTCGAGAAGGGGAGGAACTGTAGCTTTATTT.

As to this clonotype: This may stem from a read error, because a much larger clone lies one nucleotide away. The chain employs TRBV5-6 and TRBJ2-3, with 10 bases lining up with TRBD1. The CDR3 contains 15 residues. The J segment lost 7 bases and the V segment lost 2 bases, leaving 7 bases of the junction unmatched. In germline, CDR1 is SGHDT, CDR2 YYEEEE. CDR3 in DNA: TGTGCCAGCAGCTTTCGACAGGGGGCTGCATATACGCAGTATTTT. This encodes CASSFRQGAAYTQYF.

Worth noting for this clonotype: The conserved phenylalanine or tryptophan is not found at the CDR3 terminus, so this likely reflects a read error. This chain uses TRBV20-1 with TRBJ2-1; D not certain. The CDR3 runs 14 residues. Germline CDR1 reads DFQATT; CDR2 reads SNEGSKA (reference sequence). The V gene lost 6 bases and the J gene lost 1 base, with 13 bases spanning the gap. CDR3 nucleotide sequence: TGCAGTGCCCTGACCTGTAGGTCCTACAATGAGCAGTTCTTG. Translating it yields CSALTCRSYNEQFL.